The 25 T cell receptor beta chains reported below all come from one sample, sequenced in a study of glioma-infiltrating T cells. TCR alpha and beta CDR3 regions were amplified from RNA using iRepertoire nested multiplex PCR. One entry per CDR3 protein, called by TCRdb with MiXCR from the multiplex PCR reads. The table includes over 120,000 distinct CDR3 sequences, roughly 43% detected once. The sample taken for sequencing was glioma tissue, nonneoplastic brain tissue, or PBMCs (not recorded which). The receptors stem from a human donor with low-grade glioma or glioblastoma, undergoing nonglioma brain surgery, or in good health (not recorded which).

The V and J genes are TRBV15 and TRBJ1-1; 7 nucleotides align to TRBD1. Unmatched junction bases numbered 3, after V lost 1 base and J lost 1 base. The CDR3 is made up of 15 amino acids. The germline V gene has CDR1 LNHNV and CDR2 YYDKDF (reference sequence). CDR3 nucleotide sequence: TGTGCCACCAGCAGAGGACAGGGACCGAACACTGAAGCTTTCTTT. Translating gives CATSRGQGPNTEAFF. The full variable domain, completed using reference TRBV15 and TRBJ1-1, is DAMVIQNPRYQVTQFGKPVTLSCSQTLNHNVMYWYQQKSSQAPKLLFHYYDKDFNNEADTPDNFQSRRPNTSFCFLDIRSPGLGDTAMYLCATSRGQGPNTEAFFGQGTRLTVV.

This clonotype was recorded a few times. The J gene is TRBJ2-3, the V gene TRBV7-9; D is perhaps TRBD1 (5 bases). The CDR3 length is 15 residues. The germline gives CDR1 SEHNR, CDR2 FQNEAQ (reference sequence). V was pared by 2 bases and J by 1 base, with 10 bases between. The CDR3 sequence is CASSLSDSGTDTQYF. Written as DNA, the CDR3 is TGTGCCAGCAGCTTAAGTGACAGTGGCACAGATACGCAGTATTTT.

Turning to this clonotype: Being one base from a much bigger clone, this may be a read error. The chain joins TRBV6-5 to TRBJ2-3; no clear D. Germline CDR1 MNHEY, CDR2 SVGAGI. V was pared by 7 bases and J by 6 bases, with 20 bases between. The CDR3 consists of 15 residues. CDR3 in amino acids: CASNRVPDPGDTQYF. CDR3 DNA: TGTGCCAGCAACCGCGTGCCGGACCCGGGCGATACGCAGTATTTT.

This clonotype was seen only a few times. The V call is TRBV6-1, the J call TRBJ2-5; D is perhaps TRBD2 (5 bases). Germline loops: CDR1 MNHNS, CDR2 SASEGT. V lost 4 bases to trimming and J lost 5 bases, with 17 bases between them. CDR3 length: 15 amino acids. The DNA for the CDR3 is TGTGCCAGCAGTGCCGGGTCCACGGGAAAGGAGACCCAGTACTTC. It is translated as CASSAGSTGKETQYF.

J is TRBJ1-2 and V is TRBV6-1; maybe TRBD1 (5 bases). Deletions cut 6 bases from V and 3 bases from J, with 14 bases between. The CDR3 is 14 amino acids. Germline V gene lookup returns CDR1 MNHNS and CDR2 SASEGT. CDR3 protein: CASSGMGQDYGYTF. The CDR3 bases are TGTGCCAGCAGCGGTATGGGGCAGGACTATGGCTACACCTTC.

This clonotype was recorded at least ten times. The chain uses TRBV27 and TRBJ2-7, with D perhaps TRBD2 (6 bases). Germline CDR1 is MNHEY and CDR2 is SMNVEV (reference sequence). The CDR3 has 16 amino acids. V lost 4 bases, J lost 2 bases, and 18 bases lay in between. CDR3 sequence: CASSSNTGTLAYEQYF. Written as DNA, the CDR3 is TGTGCCAGCAGTTCGAATACCGGGACTTTGGCCTACGAGCAGTACTTC.

This clonotype showed up just a few times. The rearrangement uses TRBV28 and TRBJ2-3; D is uncertain. The V and J ends lost 4 bases and 0 bases respectively, with 11 bases between them. Germline-derived CDR1 and CDR2 are MDHEN and SYDVKM. The CDR3 sequence is 15 residues long. The CDR3 DNA sequence: TGTGCCAGCAGTTCATCACCAACCAGCACAGATACGCAGTATTTT. This codes for CASSSSPTSTDTQYF.

V is TRBV28 and J is TRBJ2-7; perhaps D is TRBD1 or TRBD2 (5 bases each). The CDR3 has 13 amino acids. Germline values: CDR1 MDHEN, CDR2 SYDVKM. V dropped 8 bases and J dropped 4 bases, with 15 bases sitting between them. The CDR3 reads CASCGGVLYEQYF. CDR3 bases: TGTGCCAGCTGTGGGGGAGTACTATACGAGCAGTACTTC. Based on the CDR3 plus reference TRBV28 and TRBJ2-7, the full variable domain is DVKVTQSSRYLVKRTGEKVFLECVQDMDHENMFWYRQDPGLGLRLIYFSYDVKMKEKGDIPEGYSVSREKKERFSLILESASTNQTSMYLCASCGGVLYEQYFGPGTRLTVT.

Concerning this clonotype itself: Because the CDR3 is missing its conserved closing phenylalanine or tryptophan, this is likely a read error. The J gene is TRBJ2-1, the V gene TRBV20-1; 7 bases map to TRBD2. J gave up 4 bases and V 5 bases, and 8 bases lay outside the gene matches. The CDR3 is 14 residues long. Germline V gives CDR1 DFQATT, CDR2 SNEGSKA (reference sequence). The CDR3 reads CSAPNTRGYNEQFL. Written as DNA, the CDR3 is TGCAGTGCTCCGAATACGCGGGGGTACAATGAGCAGTTCCTC.

The chain has TRBV6-1 and TRBJ1-2; D ambiguous. Germline V gene lookup returns CDR1 MNHNS and CDR2 SASEGT. The V end was cut by 8 bases, the J end by 4 bases, with 11 bases between. The CDR3 is 12 residues long. CDR3 loop: CASGRLFYGYTF. CDR3 sequence (DNA): TGTGCCAGCGGCCGCCTTTTCTATGGCTACACCTTC.

The chain uses TRBV12-3 or TRBV12-4 and TRBJ2-7, with 7 positions matching TRBD1. V lost 5 bases and J lost 5; bases outside the gene matches: 9. The CDR3 sequence is 14 residues long. In DNA, the CDR3 is TGTGCCAGCAGTCGAAAGACAGGGTTGAACGAGCAGTACTTC. Translated, it gives CASSRKTGLNEQYF.

A few counts support this clonotype. This chain joins TRBV4-3 and TRBJ1-3; maybe TRBD1 (5 bases). The CDR3 covers 15 residues. Trimming pared 4 bases from V and 0 bases from J, leaving 10 bases between. Germline V lookup: CDR1 LGHNA, CDR2 YSLEER. CDR3: CASSRDSISGNTIYF. The CDR3 nucleotides read TGCGCCAGCAGCCGAGACAGTATCTCTGGAAACACCATATATTTT.

CDR3 sequence (DNA): TGCAGTGCTACCTCCCAGGGGGAGCGAAATCAGCCCCAGCATTTT. Protein product: CSATSQGERNQPQHF. This chain links TRBV20-1 with TRBJ1-5; TRBD1 aligns across 7 bases. The CDR3 is 15 amino acids. CDR1 and CDR2 from the germline V gene are DFQATT and SNEGSKA (reference sequence). Losses at the gene ends were 4 bases for V and 4 bases for J; bases not matched to a gene: 10.

The sample holds one count of this clonotype. The chain is built from TRBV6-1 and TRBJ2-3, with D perhaps TRBD2 (6 bases). Trimming shortened V by 5 bases and J by 2 bases, and 26 bases separated the two germline ends. The germline V gene encodes CDR1 MNHNS and CDR2 SASEGT. This CDR3 spans 19 amino acids. The CDR3 loop reads CASSPRGRRASSYTDTQYF. The DNA of the CDR3 is TGTGCCAGCAGTCCCCGGGGCAGGAGGGCCTCTTCGTACACAGATACGCAGTATTTT.

The chain links TRBV4-1 to TRBJ2-7; D is perhaps TRBD1 (6 bases). CDR3 size: 15 residues. Germline loops: CDR1 MGHRA, CDR2 YSYEKL. V was shortened by 2 bases and J by 7 bases, with 18 bases between the two germline ends. The DNA for the CDR3 is TGCGCCAGCAGCCAATTCTCCCAGGGGACGAGGGAGCAGTACTTC. It specifies CASSQFSQGTREQYF.

This clonotype has just a few counts. The chain uses TRBV20-1 and TRBJ2-1; TRBD2 is a possible D gene (6 bases). The germline gives CDR1 DFQATT, CDR2 SNEGSKA (reference sequence). This CDR3 comprises 15 residues. V was pared by 0 bases and J by 8 bases, with 17 bases between. CDR3 sequence: CSARDGIAARDEQFF. The CDR3 DNA reads as TGCAGTGCTAGAGATGGGATAGCGGCTCGGGATGAGCAGTTCTTC.

With regard to this clonotype: One base away lies a much larger clone, so this may be a sequencing read error. The chain is built from TRBV7-3 and TRBJ1-1; no reliable D call. This CDR3 spans 13 amino acids. Germline CDR1 and CDR2: SGHTA and FQGTGA. CDR3 sequence (DNA): TGTGCCAGCAGCTTAAGCGCGAACACTGAATCTTTCTTT. Protein product: CASSLSANTESFF.

This clonotype was counted between two and nine times. The genes are TRBV6-6 and TRBJ1-6; TRBD1 aligns across 7 bases. CDR1 MNHNY and CDR2 SVGAGI come from the germline V gene (reference sequence). This CDR3 has 15 residues. V shed 2 bases and J 7 bases; nucleotides not matched to a gene: 5. CDR3 sequence reads: CASSYTGQENSPLHF. The CDR3 nucleotides read TGTGCCAGCAGTTACACTGGACAGGAAAATTCACCCCTCCACTTT.

This clonotype came up a few times. DNA of the CDR3: TGTGCCAGCAGCCGAAGAGGGAGCTCCTACGAGCAGTACTTC. Translating it yields CASSRRGSSYEQYF. The chain couples TRBV6-1 to TRBJ2-7; possible D gene TRBD2, 5 bases. The CDR3 contains 14 residues. V was clipped by 6 bases and J by 0 bases, with 12 bases between them. Germline V gives CDR1 MNHNS, CDR2 SASEGT.

In its sample, this clonotype was seen a few times. The rearrangement joins TRBV6-1 to TRBJ1-6; a weak D match, TRBD1 (6 bases). Trimming removed 6 bases from V and 2 bases from J, with 14 bases in between. The CDR3 is 16 amino acids. Germline lookup yields CDR1 MNHNS and CDR2 SASEGT. The CDR3 nucleotides read TGTGCCAGCAGACCGACAGGCCGTGCCTATAATTCACCCCTCCACTTT. Protein: CASRPTGRAYNSPLHF.

The chain has TRBV7-2 and TRBJ1-2; D is undetermined. Germline CDR1 reads SGHTA; CDR2 reads FQGNSA. V was clipped by 6 bases and J by 8 bases, with 16 bases between them. The CDR3 spans 13 residues. CDR3 sequence reads: CASRGFNELGYTF. The CDR3 nucleotides read TGTGCCAGCAGAGGTTTCAATGAGCTCGGCTACACCTTC.

This clonotype was detected once. This chain links TRBV27 with TRBJ1-2; D is possibly TRBD1 (5 bases). CDR3 length: 13 residues. The germline V gene encodes CDR1 MNHEY and CDR2 SMNVEV (reference sequence). V lost 5 bases to trimming and J lost 8 bases, with 15 bases between them. CDR3 sequence reads: CASSAGHGLGYTF. The DNA for the CDR3 is TGTGCCAGCAGTGCCGGACACGGATTGGGCTACACCTTC.

The chain is built from TRBV3-1 and TRBJ1-2; the D gene is possibly TRBD1 (5 bases). Trimming cost V 4 bases and J 3 bases, with 12 bases left between them. This CDR3 region has 14 residues. The germline CDR1 and CDR2 sequences are LGHDT and YNNKEL (reference sequence). The CDR3 is CASSPEGPDYGYTF. The CDR3 nucleotides read TGTGCCAGCAGCCCTGAGGGGCCTGACTATGGCTACACCTTC.

This chain connects TRBV6-1 to TRBJ2-1; perhaps D is TRBD1 or TRBD2 (6 bases each). This CDR3 region has 16 residues. Per the germline V gene, CDR1 is MNHNS and CDR2 is SASEGT. The V and J ends lost 2 bases and 1 base respectively, with 12 bases between them. The CDR3 spells CASSEFGGLSYNEQFF. The CDR3, as DNA: TGTGCCAGCAGTGAATTTGGGGGGCTTTCCTACAATGAGCAGTTCTTC.

The chain combines TRBV29-1 with TRBJ2-3; TRBD2 aligns across 9 bases. This CDR3 contains 17 residues. After removal of 6 bases from V and 1 base from J, the junction contained 14 bases not matched to a gene. CDR1 and CDR2 from the germline V gene are SQVTM and ANQGSEA. The CDR3 nucleotides read TGCAGCGTCCCATCTAGCGGGGTTAGCTCTCGCACAGATACGCAGTATTTT. This codes for CSVPSSGVSSRTDTQYF.